Following are 17 T cell receptor beta chains from one sample sequenced in a study of shared clonotypes between healthy human individuals (dated by TCRdb to 2020 to 2022). For the CD8 naive samples, CD45RO-negative cells were positively selected for CCR7, yielding a CD45RA+CCR7+ population from which TemRA cells were excluded. The library was prepared using the immunoSEQ multiplex PCR assay. TCRdb mirrors the immuneACCESS table, restricted to in-frame sequences. Some clones are absent from its copies; in checked studies, under half trace to an unresolved V gene, and the reason for the others is unknown. The sample data list 2 million to 2.5 million clones, and approximately 94% of these were observed just once. The ten most abundant clones make up roughly 1% of the sample. Specimen: naive CD8+ T cells sorted from blood. The intended sense of this specimen's cell subset or site label: CD45RA+CCR7+. Receptors were obtained from a man younger than 35 in good health.

The chain recombines TRBV7-6 with TRBJ2-1, with unresolved D. The CDR3 has 15 amino acids. Trimming took 5 bases from V and 2 from J, leaving 13 bases between them. Per germline, CDR1 SGHVS and CDR2 FNYEAQ. The CDR3 DNA reads as TGTGCCAGCAGCCTCTCGGTGGGCGCCTACAATGAGCAGTTCTTC. Amino acids: CASSLSVGAYNEQFF.

The CDR3 DNA sequence: TGTGCCAGCAGCTTACAGCGGGAGGGCCACGAGACCCAGTACTTC. Its translation: CASSLQREGHETQYF. J is TRBJ2-5 and V is TRBV7-9, with TRBD2 identical over 10 bases. Germline V CDR1 and CDR2: SEHNR, FQNEAQ (reference sequence). The ends lost 2 bases at V and 5 bases at J; junction bases unmatched: 5. The CDR3 spans 15 residues.

A note on this clone: At one of its ends the junction is not consistent with the germline gene, which may arise from a read error. The genes are TRBV7-7 and TRBJ2-1; no clear D. The CDR3 is 13 residues long. Germline CDR1 and CDR2: SSHAT and FNYEAQ (reference sequence). The CDR3 region has the DNA TGTGCTAGCAGCCTCTCGCAGTACAATGAGCAGTTCTTC. The encoded protein is CASSLSQYNEQFF.

In regard to this clone: The junction and the germline gene differ at one end; a read error may be behind it. The chain couples TRBV15 to TRBJ2-3; D is ambiguous. Germline CDR1 reads LNHNV; CDR2 reads YYDKDF (reference sequence). The CDR3 extends over 14 amino acids. The CDR3 reads CATSGEESPDTQYF. CDR3 DNA sequence: TGTGCCACCAGCGGAGAGGAATCTCCAGATACGCAGTATTTT.

V is TRBV5-1 and J is TRBJ1-3, with D perhaps TRBD1 (5 bases). The CDR3 has 15 amino acids. The V and J ends lost 0 bases and 0 bases respectively, with 7 bases between them. The germline gives CDR1 SGHRS, CDR2 YFSETQ. DNA of the CDR3: TGCGCCAGCAGCTTGGAACAGGCCTCTGGAAACACCATATATTTT. This codes for CASSLEQASGNTIYF.

This sequence joins TRBV10-1 and TRBJ2-2; D not resolved. CDR3 length equals 14 residues. The V gene's germline CDR1 is WNHNN and CDR2 SYGVQD (reference sequence). V was cut by 4 bases and J by 3 bases, with 9 bases left in between. This CDR3 reads CASSVLPYTGELFF. CDR3 sequence (DNA): TGCGCCAGCAGTGTTCTTCCCTACACCGGGGAGCTGTTTTTT.

For this clone: Other DNA sequences in the same sample also yield this CDR3. The rearrangement links TRBV28 to TRBJ1-5; D gene unclear. Between the trimmed V and J ends, which lost 3 bases and 4 bases, there was a span of 7 bases. Germline V lookup: CDR1 MDHEN, CDR2 SYDVKM. The CDR3 totals 13 residues. CDR3 sequence (DNA): TGTGCCAGCAGTTTTGGTCAGAATCAGCCCCAGCATTTT. This sequence encodes CASSFGQNQPQHF.

V usage is TRBV30 and J usage is TRBJ2-1; perhaps D is TRBD1 or TRBD2 (5 bases each). CDR1 GTSNPN and CDR2 SVGIG come from the germline V gene (reference sequence). The CDR3 has 15 residues. Trimming stripped 5 bases from V and 4 bases from J, with 18 bases between. The CDR3 DNA follows: TGTGCCTGGTCCAGCGGTAGAGGGGTTTACAATGAGCAGTTCTTC. Its translation is CAWSSGRGVYNEQFF. Full variable domain (missing parts from reference TRBV30 and TRBJ2-1): SQTIHQWPATLVQPVGSPLSLECTVEGTSNPNLYWYRQAAGRGLQLLFYSVGIGQISSEVPQNLSASRPQDRQFILSSKKLLLSDSGFYLCAWSSGRGVYNEQFFGPGTRLTVL.

The rearrangement links TRBV27 to TRBJ2-7; TRBD1 aligns across 9 bases. Germline V gives CDR1 MNHEY, CDR2 SMNVEV (reference sequence). V lost 7 bases to trimming and J lost 2 bases; unmatched junction nucleotides: 9. The CDR3 spans 15 residues. The CDR3 coding sequence is TGTGCCAGCACCCAATTCAGACAGGGGGCCTACGAGCAGTACTTC. Amino acid sequence: CASTQFRQGAYEQYF.

The CDR3 sequence: CASTILAGGHYEQYF. For the CDR3, the DNA is TGCGCCAGCACCATACTAGCGGGGGGGCACTACGAGCAGTACTTC. This sequence joins TRBV10-2 and TRBJ2-7; 13 bases map to TRBD2. Germline loops: CDR1 WSHSY, CDR2 SAAADI. V shed 7 bases, J shed 3 bases, and the junction held 6 bases outside the gene matches. The CDR3 extends over 15 amino acids.

This chain joins TRBV2 and TRBJ2-5; D is possibly TRBD1 or TRBD2 (5 bases each). Trimming removed 10 bases from V and 5 bases from J, with 20 bases in between. Per germline, CDR1 SNHLY and CDR2 FYNNEI. This CDR3 spans 14 amino acids. For the CDR3, the DNA is TGTGCCACCGAGAGGGGTGAAGTGGGTGAGACCCAGTACTTC. It is translated as CATERGEVGETQYF.

This chain uses TRBV4-1 with TRBJ2-1; TRBD2 is a possible D gene (6 bases). CDR3 length: 16 amino acids. Germline V gene data show CDR1 as MGHRA and CDR2 as YSYEKL. Trimming left V 4 bases short and J 7 bases short, with 20 bases between. This CDR3 is CASSLLGSRWENEQFF. The CDR3 DNA reads TGCGCCAGCAGCCTGCTCGGGAGCAGATGGGAGAATGAGCAGTTCTTC.

V gene TRBV19 combines with J gene TRBJ1-6, with D perhaps TRBD1 (6 bases). CDR1 is LNHDA, CDR2 SQIVND, per germline (reference sequence). V was cut by 0 bases and J by 13 bases, with 7 bases left in between. The CDR3 runs to 12 residues. DNA for the CDR3: TGTGCCAGTAGTATAGACGGGGGCCCCCTCCACTTT. Translation gives CASSIDGGPLHF.

This chain joins TRBV5-8 and TRBJ2-7, with TRBD1 identical over 10 bases. There are 15 residues in the CDR3. Germline CDR1 is SGHTS and CDR2 is YDEGEE. Losses at the gene ends were 2 bases for V and 5 bases for J; bases not matched to a gene: 7. CDR3 nucleotide sequence: TGTGCCAGCAGCTTTACGGGACAGGGGATCGACGAGCAGTACTTC. The encoded protein is CASSFTGQGIDEQYF.

The chain recombines TRBV10-3 with TRBJ2-7, with D uncertain. V gave up 3 bases and J gave up 2 bases, with 5 bases separating them. Germline lookup yields CDR1 ENHRY and CDR2 SYGVKD. This CDR3 comprises 12 residues. This chain's CDR3 is CAISEVAYEQYF. The CDR3 DNA is TGTGCCATCAGTGAAGTGGCCTACGAGCAGTACTTC.

This sequence joins TRBV10-2 and TRBJ1-4; 8 positions match TRBD1. The germline CDR1 and CDR2 sequences are WSHSY and SAAADI. With 2 bases clipped from V and 10 bases from J, the junction kept 6 bases outside the gene matches. The CDR3 spans 14 residues. The CDR3 DNA reads TGCGCCAGCAGTGAGAAAGGGACAGGCGGAAAACTGTTTTTT. Amino acids: CASSEKGTGGKLFF.

The V call is TRBV18, the J call TRBJ2-7, with D possibly being TRBD1 or TRBD2 (5 bases each). V dropped 3 bases and J dropped 2 bases, with 11 bases sitting between them. The CDR3 runs to 14 residues. Germline lookup yields CDR1 KGHSH and CDR2 LQKENI. CDR3 amino acids: CASSPESGPYEQYF. CDR3 DNA: TGTGCCAGCTCACCTGAGTCGGGGCCCTACGAGCAGTACTTC.